The 19 T cell receptor beta chains given below trace back to one sample, sequenced in a study of neurological immune-mediated disorders. Time point of the sample: longitudinal time-point 1 (baseline). MiXCR was run by TCRdb on the 5' RACE reads, yielding one entry per CDR3 protein. The profile shows tens of thousands of distinct CDR3 sequences, 9.5% to 13% of them singletons. The sequencing sample was made of PBMCs. The receptors originated from a man under 40 in good health.

This clonotype was found many times. V usage is TRBV2 and J usage is TRBJ2-3; 13 nucleotides agree with TRBD2. This CDR3 spans 16 amino acids. Germline V gene sequence: CDR1 SNHLY, CDR2 FYNNEI. V was clipped by 6 bases and J by 7 bases; unmatched bases: 10. CDR3: CASRTTGLAGVNTQYF. CDR3 coding DNA: TGTGCCAGCAGGACGACCGGACTAGCGGGAGTAAATACGCAGTATTTT.

This clonotype has ten or more counts. The V call is TRBV5-5, the J call TRBJ2-1; TRBD2 aligns across 12 bases. V was pared by 4 bases and J by 2 bases, with 16 bases of the junction left unmatched. The CDR3 has 20 residues. From germline, CDR1 is SGHKS and CDR2 YYEKEE (reference sequence). This CDR3 reads CASSPGTSGSDFVTYNEQFF. CDR3 coding DNA: TGTGCCAGCAGCCCGGGGACTAGCGGGTCCGATTTTGTAACCTACAATGAGCAGTTCTTC.

A remark on this clonotype: A read error may be the cause here, since a much bigger clone is one base away. J is TRBJ2-3 and V is TRBV7-9; D is unresolved. Germline V gives CDR1 SEHNR, CDR2 FQNEAQ (reference sequence). The CDR3 has 12 residues. V lost 5 bases to trimming and J lost 2 bases, with 5 bases between them. CDR3 DNA: TGTGCCAGCAGCCCAGACACAGATACGCAGTATTTT. Its translation is CASSPDTDTQYF.

This clonotype has a count of ten or more. The rearrangement joins TRBV11-2 to TRBJ2-7; 9 positions match TRBD1. V shed 5 bases, J shed 2 bases, and the junction held 7 bases outside the gene matches. Germline V gene lookup returns CDR1 SGHAT and CDR2 FQNNGV. The CDR3 runs 15 residues. This CDR3 is CASSPRTGVPYEQYF. CDR3 DNA: TGTGCCAGCAGCCCACGGACAGGGGTCCCCTACGAGCAGTACTTC.

Many counts were recorded for this clonotype. This chain connects TRBV27 to TRBJ1-1, with D possibly TRBD1 on 5 matching bases. V was cut by 3 bases and J by 1 base, with 9 bases left in between. This CDR3 region has 14 residues. Germline lookup yields CDR1 MNHEY and CDR2 SMNVEV (reference sequence). The CDR3 spells CASSFRGRNTEAFF. The CDR3 DNA sequence: TGTGCCAGCAGTTTTAGGGGTCGGAACACTGAAGCTTTCTTT.

This clonotype was observed many times. The rearrangement uses TRBV28 and TRBJ1-1; 8 bases map to TRBD1. The V and J ends lost 2 bases and 6 bases, in that order; junction bases with no gene match: 5. This CDR3 comprises 14 residues. Per germline, CDR1 MDHEN and CDR2 SYDVKM. DNA of the CDR3: TGTGCCAGCAGTTTACGCGGACAGGGCTCTGAAGCTTTCTTT. Its translation is CASSLRGQGSEAFF. The full variable domain, its missing parts supplied by reference TRBV28 and TRBJ1-1, is DVKVTQSSRYLVKRTGEKVFLECVQDMDHENMFWYRQDPGLGLRLIYFSYDVKMKEKGDIPEGYSVSREKKERFSLILESASTNQTSMYLCASSLRGQGSEAFFGQGTRLTVV.

The table lists this clonotype with many counts. The CDR3 DNA reads as TGTGCCAGCAGCCAAGATGGCGGGGAGCTGTTTTTT. Its translation: CASSQDGGELFF. The V call is TRBV3-1, the J call TRBJ2-2, with D uncertain. Germline CDR1 and CDR2: LGHDT and YNNKEL (reference sequence). The germline V and J ends were trimmed by 0 bases and 7 bases, with 3 bases remaining between them. The CDR3 has 12 amino acids.

This clonotype turned up a few times. The rearrangement uses TRBV4-1 and TRBJ2-7; 8 bases match TRBD2. Germline CDR1 is MGHRA and CDR2 is YSYEKL. V lost 2 bases, J lost 2 bases, and 11 bases stayed unmatched. This CDR3 has 17 amino acids. The CDR3 sequence: CASSQKHVASGPYEQYF. The DNA of the CDR3 is TGCGCCAGCAGCCAAAAGCATGTCGCTAGCGGGCCCTACGAGCAGTACTTC.

This clonotype was seen ten or more times. The gene calls are TRBV10-3 and TRBJ1-4; maybe TRBD1 (5 bases). The germline V gene has CDR1 ENHRY and CDR2 SYGVKD. V was shortened by 3 bases and J by 3 bases, with 8 bases between the two germline ends. CDR3 length: 14 residues. The CDR3 DNA reads TGTGCCATCAGTGATTTGGGGCCTAATGAAAAACTGTTTTTT. It yields the protein CAISDLGPNEKLFF.

This clonotype was picked up many times. The V call is TRBV4-2, the J call TRBJ2-1; 10 bases are a match to TRBD2. The CDR3 has 16 residues. Germline loops: CDR1 LGHNA, CDR2 YNFKEQ. J gave up 7 bases and V 0 bases, and 6 bases lay outside the gene matches. The chain's CDR3 is CASSQDASGSFNEQFF. The CDR3, as DNA: TGTGCCAGCAGCCAAGATGCTAGCGGGAGCTTTAATGAGCAGTTCTTC.

This clonotype was found many times. The chain combines TRBV5-1 with TRBJ2-7; TRBD2 agrees at 10 bases. The germline V gene encodes CDR1 SGHRS and CDR2 YFSETQ. This CDR3 is built from 15 residues. V trimming: 4 bases; J trimming: 7 bases; junction bases outside the gene matches: 11. The CDR3 nucleotides are TGCGCCAGCAGCGACGCTAGCGGGAGTCGTGGGGAGCAGTACTTC. Translating gives CASSDASGSRGEQYF.

About this clonotype: A read error may account for a junction end that differs from germline. The chain combines TRBV5-4 with TRBJ2-3; TRBD2 might be the D (5 bases). This CDR3 has 17 amino acids. Germline-derived CDR1 and CDR2 are SGHNT and YYREEE (reference sequence). CDR3 nucleotides: TGTGCCAGCAGCTTTGCACTCCGGGCCGCTAGCACATATACGCAGTATTTT. Protein sequence: CASSFALRAASTYTQYF.

This clonotype was seen ten or more times. The chain recombines TRBV12-3 or TRBV12-4 with TRBJ1-6; 7 bases map to TRBD1. V dropped 6 bases and J dropped 8; count of bases not matched to a gene: 1. The CDR3 is 12 amino acids. CDR3 residues: CASRGQYSPLHF. The DNA for the CDR3 is TGTGCCAGCAGGGGACAGTATTCACCCCTCCACTTT.

This clonotype showed up many times. V gene TRBV9 combines with J gene TRBJ2-1; 10 positions match TRBD2. V trimming: 0 bases; J trimming: 4 bases; junction bases outside the gene matches: 4. Germline V gives CDR1 SGDLS, CDR2 YYNGEE. The length of the CDR3 is 16 residues. The DNA of the CDR3 is TGTGCCAGCAGCGTAGCTACGGGACTAGCGTACAATGAGCAGTTCTTC. It encodes CASSVATGLAYNEQFF.

This clonotype appeared many times. This chain joins TRBV5-6 and TRBJ2-3; 13 nucleotides agree with TRBD2. V was pared by 4 bases and J by 4 bases, with 9 bases of the junction left unmatched. The CDR3 has 17 amino acids. Per germline, CDR1 SGHDT and CDR2 YYEEEE. CDR3 nucleotides: TGTGCCAGCAGCCCAACTGGACTAGCGGGAGACCCAGATACGCAGTATTTT. This codes for CASSPTGLAGDPDTQYF.

A note on this clonotype: This may stem from a read error, because a much larger clone lies one nucleotide away. The gene calls are TRBV20-1 and TRBJ2-5; D perhaps matches TRBD2 (6 bases). The germline V gene encodes CDR1 DFQATT and CDR2 SNEGSKA (reference sequence). This CDR3 spans 15 amino acids. V lost 3 bases to trimming and J lost 0 bases, with 14 bases between them. CDR3 loop: CSARSISGDQETQYF. CDR3 bases: TGCAGTGCTAGGTCAATATCGGGAGACCAAGAGACCCAGTACTTC.

This clonotype was counted many times. The chain employs TRBV20-1 and TRBJ2-7; D unresolved. The CDR3 runs 12 residues. The germline CDR1 and CDR2 sequences are DFQATT and SNEGSKA (reference sequence). V shed 3 bases and J shed 2 bases, with 8 bases lying between them. CDR3 DNA: TGCAGTGCTAGTTATCGGGCCTACGAGCAGTACTTC. This gives the protein CSASYRAYEQYF.

There are many counts of this clonotype. The chain joins TRBV29-1 to TRBJ1-2, with a possible D match to TRBD1 (6 bases). This CDR3 region has 13 residues. From germline, CDR1 is SQVTM and CDR2 ANQGSEA. V was trimmed by 7 bases and J by 8 bases, leaving 20 bases between them. The CDR3 sequence: CSDLDRRGFGYTF. CDR3 nucleotide sequence: TGCAGCGACCTCGACAGGAGGGGATTCGGCTACACCTTC.

Comment on this clonotype: A much larger clone lies one base from this, so it may be a read error. V is TRBV29-1 and J is TRBJ2-5; D is possibly TRBD1 (6 bases). The CDR3 is 14 residues long. Germline V gives CDR1 SQVTM, CDR2 ANQGSEA. For the CDR3, the DNA is TGCAGCGTTGACAAACGACAGGCGGAAGAGGCCCAGTACTTC. This gives the protein CSVDKRQAEEAQYF.